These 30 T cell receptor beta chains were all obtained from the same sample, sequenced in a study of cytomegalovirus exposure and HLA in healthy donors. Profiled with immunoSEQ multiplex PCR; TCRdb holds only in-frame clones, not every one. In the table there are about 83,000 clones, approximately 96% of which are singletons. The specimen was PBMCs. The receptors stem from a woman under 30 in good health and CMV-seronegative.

CDR3 DNA sequence: TGTGCCAGCGGGGGGGGCACAGATACGCAGTATTTT. It specifies CASGGGTDTQYF. V and J are TRBV27 and TRBJ2-3, with TRBD2 identical over 7 bases. The CDR3 spans 12 residues. J lost 1 base, V lost 8 bases, and 0 bases had no gene match. CDR1 is MNHEY and CDR2 is SMNVEV in the germline V gene (reference sequence).

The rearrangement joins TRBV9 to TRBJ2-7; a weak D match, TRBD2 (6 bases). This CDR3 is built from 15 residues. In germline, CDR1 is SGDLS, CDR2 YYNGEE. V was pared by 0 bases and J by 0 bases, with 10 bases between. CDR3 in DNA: TGTGCCAGCAGCGTAGAGCAGGACTACTCCTACGAGCAGTACTTC. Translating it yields CASSVEQDYSYEQYF.

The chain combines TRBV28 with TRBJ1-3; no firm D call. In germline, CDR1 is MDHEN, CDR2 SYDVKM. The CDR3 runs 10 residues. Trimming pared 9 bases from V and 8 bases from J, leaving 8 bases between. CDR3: CASYGDTIYF. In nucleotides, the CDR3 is TGTGCCAGTTACGGAGACACCATATATTTT.

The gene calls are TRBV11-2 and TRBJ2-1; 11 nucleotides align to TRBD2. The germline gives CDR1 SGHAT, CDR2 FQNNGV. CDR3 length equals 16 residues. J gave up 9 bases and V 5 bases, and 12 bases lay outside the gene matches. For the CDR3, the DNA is TGTGCCAGCAGCGAAGTACTAGCGGGAGTGTTCGGTGAGCAGTTCTTC. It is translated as CASSEVLAGVFGEQFF.

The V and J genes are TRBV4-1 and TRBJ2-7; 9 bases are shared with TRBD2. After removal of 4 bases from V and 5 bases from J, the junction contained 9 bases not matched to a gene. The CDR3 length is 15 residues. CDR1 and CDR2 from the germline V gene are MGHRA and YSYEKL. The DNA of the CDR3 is TGCGCCAGCAGCCCTCCGGGACTAGCCGGGGACGAGCAGTACTTC. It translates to CASSPPGLAGDEQYF.

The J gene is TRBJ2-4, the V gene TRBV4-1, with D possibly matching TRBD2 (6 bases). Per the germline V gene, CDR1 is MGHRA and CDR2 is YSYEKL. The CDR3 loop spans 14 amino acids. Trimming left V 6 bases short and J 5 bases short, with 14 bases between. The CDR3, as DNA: TGCGCCAGCAGTTGGGCGGGGAAGGAAAACATTCAGTACTTC. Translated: CASSWAGKENIQYF.

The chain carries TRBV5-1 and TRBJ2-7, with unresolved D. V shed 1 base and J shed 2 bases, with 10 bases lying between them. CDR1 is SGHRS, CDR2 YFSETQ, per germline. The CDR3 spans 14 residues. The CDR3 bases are TGCGCCAGCAGCTTGAGTACAACCACCTACGAGCAGTACTTC. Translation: CASSLSTTTYEQYF.

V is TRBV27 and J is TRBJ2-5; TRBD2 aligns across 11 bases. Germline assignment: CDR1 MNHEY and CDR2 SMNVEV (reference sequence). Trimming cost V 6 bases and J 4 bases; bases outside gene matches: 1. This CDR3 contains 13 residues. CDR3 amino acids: CASRGTSGETQYF. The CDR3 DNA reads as TGTGCCAGCAGGGGGACTAGCGGAGAGACCCAGTACTTC.

In DNA form, the CDR3 reads TGTGCCAGCAGTGACTCTTGGACAGGGAACGGGGAGCTGTTTTTT. Translated, it gives CASSDSWTGNGELFF. The chain employs TRBV6-4 and TRBJ2-2; 8 bases agree with TRBD1. The V gene end was trimmed by 0 bases and the J gene end by 7 bases; junction bases not matched to a gene: 4. CDR1 and CDR2 from the germline V gene are MRHNA and SNTAGT. This CDR3 is 15 amino acids long.

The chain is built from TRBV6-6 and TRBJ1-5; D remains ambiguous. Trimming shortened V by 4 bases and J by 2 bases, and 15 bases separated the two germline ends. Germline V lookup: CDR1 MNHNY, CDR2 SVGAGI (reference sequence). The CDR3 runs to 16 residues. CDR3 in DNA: TGTGCCAGCAGTTGGTGGGAAGAGGAGGGCAATCAGCCCCAGCATTTT. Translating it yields CASSWWEEEGNQPQHF.

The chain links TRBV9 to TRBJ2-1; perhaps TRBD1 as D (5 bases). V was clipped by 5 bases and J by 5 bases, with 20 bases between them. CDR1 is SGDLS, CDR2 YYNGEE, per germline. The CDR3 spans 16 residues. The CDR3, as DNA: TGTGCCAGCAGTCTAATAGGACACCGATTCAACAATGAGCAGTTCTTC. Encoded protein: CASSLIGHRFNNEQFF.

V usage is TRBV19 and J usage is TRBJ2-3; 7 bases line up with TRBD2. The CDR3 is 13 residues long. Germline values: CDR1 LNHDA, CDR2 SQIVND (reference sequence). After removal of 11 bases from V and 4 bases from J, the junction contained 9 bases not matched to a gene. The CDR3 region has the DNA TGTGCCTCGGGGGAGGGCCCAGCAGATACGCAGTATTTT. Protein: CASGEGPADTQYF.

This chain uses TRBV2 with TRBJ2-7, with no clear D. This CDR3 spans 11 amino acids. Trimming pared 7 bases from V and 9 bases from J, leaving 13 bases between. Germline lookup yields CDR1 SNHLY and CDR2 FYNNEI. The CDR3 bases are TGTGCCAGCATGGTTGGAGTGGGGCAGTACTTC. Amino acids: CASMVGVGQYF.

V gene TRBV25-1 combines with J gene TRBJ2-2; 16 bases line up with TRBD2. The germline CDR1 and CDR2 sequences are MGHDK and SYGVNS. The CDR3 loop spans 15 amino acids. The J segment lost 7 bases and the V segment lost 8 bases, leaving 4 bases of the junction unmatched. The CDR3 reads CASRGLAGGDGELFF. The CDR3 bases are TGTGCCAGCCGGGGACTAGCGGGAGGGGACGGGGAGCTGTTTTTT.

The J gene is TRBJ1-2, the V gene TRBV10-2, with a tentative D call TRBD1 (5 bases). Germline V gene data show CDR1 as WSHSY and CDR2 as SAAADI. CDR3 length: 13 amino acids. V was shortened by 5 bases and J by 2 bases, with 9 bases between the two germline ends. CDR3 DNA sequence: TGCGCCAGCAGTTTTGACAGCAACTATGGCTACACCTTC. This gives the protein CASSFDSNYGYTF.

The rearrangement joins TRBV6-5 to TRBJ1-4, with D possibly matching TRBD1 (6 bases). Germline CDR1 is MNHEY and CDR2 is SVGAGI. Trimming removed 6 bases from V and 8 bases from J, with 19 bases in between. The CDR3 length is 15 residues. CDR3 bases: TGTGCCAGCAGAACAAACAGGGTCGGGAAGGAAAAACTGTTTTTT. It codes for CASRTNRVGKEKLFF.

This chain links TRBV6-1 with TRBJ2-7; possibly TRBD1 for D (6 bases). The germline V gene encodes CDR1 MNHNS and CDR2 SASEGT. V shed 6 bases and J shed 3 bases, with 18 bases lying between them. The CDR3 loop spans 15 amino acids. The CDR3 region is CASRTPGEGIYEQYF. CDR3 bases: TGTGCCAGCAGGACCCCAGGGGAAGGGATCTACGAGCAGTACTTC.

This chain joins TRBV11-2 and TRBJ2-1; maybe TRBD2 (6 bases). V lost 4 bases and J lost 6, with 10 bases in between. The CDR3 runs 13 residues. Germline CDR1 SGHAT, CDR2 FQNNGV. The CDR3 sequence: CASSSPGGNEQFF. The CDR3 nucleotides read TGTGCCAGCAGCTCCCCCGGGGGCAATGAGCAGTTCTTC.

In nucleotides, the CDR3 is TGTGCCAGCGGTGGGGCGGGGGTGAACACTGAAGCTTTCTTT. It is translated as CASGGAGVNTEAFF. The chain recombines TRBV13 with TRBJ1-1, with D tentatively TRBD1 (5 bases). Deletions cut 8 bases from V and 0 bases from J, with 13 bases between. The CDR3 extends over 14 amino acids. CDR1 is PRHDT, CDR2 FYEKMQ, per germline (reference sequence).

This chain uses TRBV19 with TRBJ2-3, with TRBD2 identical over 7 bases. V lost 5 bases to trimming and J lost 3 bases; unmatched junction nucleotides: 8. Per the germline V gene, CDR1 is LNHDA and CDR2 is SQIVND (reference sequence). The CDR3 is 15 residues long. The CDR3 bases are TGTGCCAGTAGTGCTAGGAGACTAGCTACAGATACGCAGTATTTT. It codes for CASSARRLATDTQYF.

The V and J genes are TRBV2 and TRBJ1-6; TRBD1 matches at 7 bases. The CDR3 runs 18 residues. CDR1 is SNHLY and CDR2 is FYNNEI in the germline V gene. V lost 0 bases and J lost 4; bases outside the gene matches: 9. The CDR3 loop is CASSEALEGALYNSPLHF. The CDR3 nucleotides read TGTGCCAGCAGTGAAGCGCTTGAGGGGGCCCTGTATAATTCACCCCTCCACTTT.

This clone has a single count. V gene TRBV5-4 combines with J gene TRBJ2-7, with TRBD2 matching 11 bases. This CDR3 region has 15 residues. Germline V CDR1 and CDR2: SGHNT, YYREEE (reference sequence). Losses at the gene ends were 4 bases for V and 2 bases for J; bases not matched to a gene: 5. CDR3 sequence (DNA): TGTGCCAGCAGCACGGTAGCGGGAGGGCCCTACGAGCAGTACTTC. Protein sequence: CASSTVAGGPYEQYF.

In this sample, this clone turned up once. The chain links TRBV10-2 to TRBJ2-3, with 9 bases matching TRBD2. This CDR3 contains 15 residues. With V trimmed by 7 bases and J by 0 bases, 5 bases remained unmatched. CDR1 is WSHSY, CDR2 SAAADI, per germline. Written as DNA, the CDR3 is TGCGCCAGCATGGTCACTAGCGGGAGCACAGATACGCAGTATTTT. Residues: CASMVTSGSTDTQYF.

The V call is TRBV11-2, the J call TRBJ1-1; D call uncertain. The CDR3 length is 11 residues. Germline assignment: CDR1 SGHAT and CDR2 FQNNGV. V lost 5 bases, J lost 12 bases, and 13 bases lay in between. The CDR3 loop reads CASSLSGRPFF. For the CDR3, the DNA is TGTGCCAGCAGCCTCAGCGGAAGGCCTTTCTTT.

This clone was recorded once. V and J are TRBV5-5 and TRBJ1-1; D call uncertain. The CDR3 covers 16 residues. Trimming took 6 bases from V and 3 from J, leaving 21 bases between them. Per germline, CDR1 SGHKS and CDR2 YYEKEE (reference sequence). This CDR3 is CASNKLETLKDTEAFF. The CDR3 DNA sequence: TGTGCCAGCAACAAACTAGAAACCCTCAAGGACACTGAAGCTTTCTTT.

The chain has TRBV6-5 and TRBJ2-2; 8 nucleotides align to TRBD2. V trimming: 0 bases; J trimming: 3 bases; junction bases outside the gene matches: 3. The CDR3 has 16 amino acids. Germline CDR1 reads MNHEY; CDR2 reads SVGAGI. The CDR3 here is CASSYSTSVYTGELFF. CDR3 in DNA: TGTGCCAGCAGTTACTCGACTAGCGTTTACACCGGGGAGCTGTTTTTT.

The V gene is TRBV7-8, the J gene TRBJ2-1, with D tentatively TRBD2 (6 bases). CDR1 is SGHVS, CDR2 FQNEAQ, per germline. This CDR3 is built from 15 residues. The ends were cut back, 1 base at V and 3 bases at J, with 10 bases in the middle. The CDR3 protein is CASSLVVADYNEQFF. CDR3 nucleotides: TGTGCCAGCAGCTTAGTTGTAGCGGACTACAATGAGCAGTTCTTC.

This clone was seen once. The CDR3 spells CASSGSRGRGSNEQFF. The CDR3 DNA is TGCGCCAGCAGTGGAAGTCGCGGTAGAGGATCCAATGAGCAGTTCTTC. The gene calls are TRBV10-1 and TRBJ2-1; D is undetermined. Germline V gene data show CDR1 as WNHNN and CDR2 as SYGVQD (reference sequence). The CDR3 contains 16 residues. With 4 bases removed from V and 6 bases from J, the gap between germline ends came to 19 bases.

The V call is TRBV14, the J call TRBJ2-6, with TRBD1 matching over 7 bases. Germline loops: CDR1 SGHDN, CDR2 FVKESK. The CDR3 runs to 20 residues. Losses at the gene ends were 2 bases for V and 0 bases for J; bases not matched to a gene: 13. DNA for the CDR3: TGTGCCAGCAGCCAACTGGGACCGGGACAGATTTTCTCTGGGGCCAACGTCCTGACTTTC. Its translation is CASSQLGPGQIFSGANVLTF.

The CDR3 protein is CASSYSPSGSADTQYF. The CDR3 DNA follows: TGTGCCAGCAGTTACTCTCCTAGCGGGAGTGCAGATACGCAGTATTTT. The chain combines TRBV6-5 with TRBJ2-3; 10 bases line up with TRBD2. Germline CDR1 is MNHEY and CDR2 is SVGAGI. V was pared by 0 bases and J by 4 bases, with 4 bases of the junction left unmatched. The CDR3 loop spans 16 amino acids.